This record looks at one TCR beta chain sequence and its context. What it binds is unknown. Using immunoSEQ multiplex PCR, the repertoire was profiled, and TCRdb retains in-frame clones only, with some absent. The sample has 65,000 to 85,000 clones; approximately 88% are singletons. Germline V lookup: CDR1 DFQATT, CDR2 SNEGSKA (reference sequence). This CDR3 is built from 11 residues. The V end lost 4 bases, the J end lost 2 bases, and 6 bases lay between the germline ends. These data come from a study of T cell responses to AZD1222 COVID-19 vaccine. Broader study findings: The donor group comprised mostly white British people and more females; the analysis possibly underestimated clonal diversity. Spike-specific TCR repertoires showed rising breadth and depth after two AZD1222 doses.

This clonotype originated in an adult who received the MenACWY meningococcal vaccine as a control. The genes are TRBV20-1 and TRBJ2-7; the D is unclear. Sequencing used peripheral blood, obtained 28 days after the second dose of the MenACWY control vaccine. CDR3 loop: CSATDPYEQYF. CDR3 sequence (DNA): TGCAGTGCTACAGACCCCTACGAGCAGTACTTC.